This section outlines one T cell receptor beta chain sequence together with its context. Its antigen is unknown. The data belong to a study of beta chain features in type 1 diabetes. Study results and limitations: Sequencing the cDNA could make cells with high TCR expression show up more than they should. A PCR bias possibly favoring shorter templates would apply equally to patients and controls. Shortening that was moderate but significant affected the TCRB CDR3s of Type 1 diabetes patients in all four CD4+ subsets.

The isolated RNA, all of it, was reverse transcribed, so expressed TCRB transcripts were what got sequenced. The data were produced by immunoSEQ multiplex PCR, yet TCRdb's version contains in-frame clones alone and is incomplete. In the table there are a few hundred thousand clones, about 24% of which are singletons. Every donor had blood drawn once into heparin, roughly 120 mL on average. The origin of this receptor is a woman in her thirties with type 1 diabetes. Sequenced input: naive CD4+ T cells from blood.

CDR3 DNA: TGTGCCAGCAGCCGGCCTAGCGATGAGCAGTTCTTC. Translating it yields CASSRPSDEQFF. This rearrangement joins TRBV7-9 to TRBJ2-1; TRBD2 might be the D (6 bases). The CDR3 contains 12 residues. Germline CDR1 SEHNR, CDR2 FQNEAQ (reference sequence). Between the trimmed V and J ends, which lost 5 bases and 8 bases, there was a span of 10 bases.